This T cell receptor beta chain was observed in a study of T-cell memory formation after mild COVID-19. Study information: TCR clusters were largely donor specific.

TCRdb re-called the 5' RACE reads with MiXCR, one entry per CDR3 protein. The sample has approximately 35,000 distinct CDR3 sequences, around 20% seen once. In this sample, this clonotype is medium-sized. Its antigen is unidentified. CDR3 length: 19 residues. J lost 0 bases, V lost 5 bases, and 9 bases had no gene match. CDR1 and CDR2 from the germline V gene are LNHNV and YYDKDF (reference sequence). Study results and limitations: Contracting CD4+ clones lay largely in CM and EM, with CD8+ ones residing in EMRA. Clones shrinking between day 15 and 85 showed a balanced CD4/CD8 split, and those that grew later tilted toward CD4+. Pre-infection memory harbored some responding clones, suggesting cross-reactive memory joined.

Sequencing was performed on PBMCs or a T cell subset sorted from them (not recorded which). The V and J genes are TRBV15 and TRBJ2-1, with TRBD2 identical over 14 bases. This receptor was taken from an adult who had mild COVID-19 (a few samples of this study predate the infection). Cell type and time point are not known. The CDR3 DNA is TGTGCCACCAGCCGGCCCGGGACTAGCGGGAGCCGCTCCTACAATGAGCAGTTCTTC. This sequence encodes CATSRPGTSGSRSYNEQFF.